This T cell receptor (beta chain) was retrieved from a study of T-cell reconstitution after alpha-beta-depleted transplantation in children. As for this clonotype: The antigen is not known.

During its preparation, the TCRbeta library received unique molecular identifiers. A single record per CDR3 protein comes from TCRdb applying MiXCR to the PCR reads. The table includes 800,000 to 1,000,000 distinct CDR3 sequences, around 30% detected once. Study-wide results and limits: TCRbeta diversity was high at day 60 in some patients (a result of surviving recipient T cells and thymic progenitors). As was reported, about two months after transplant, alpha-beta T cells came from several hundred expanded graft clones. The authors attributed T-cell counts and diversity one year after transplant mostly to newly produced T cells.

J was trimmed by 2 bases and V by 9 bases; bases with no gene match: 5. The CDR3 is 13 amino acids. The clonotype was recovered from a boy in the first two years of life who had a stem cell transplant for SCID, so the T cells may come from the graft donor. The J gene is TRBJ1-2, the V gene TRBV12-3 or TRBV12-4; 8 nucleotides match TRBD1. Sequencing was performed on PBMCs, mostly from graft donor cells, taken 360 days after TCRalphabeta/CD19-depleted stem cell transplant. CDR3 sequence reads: CASQDRVNYGYTF. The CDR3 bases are TGTGCCAGTCAGGACAGGGTGAACTATGGCTACACCTTC.